The source of this TCR beta chain is a study of cytomegalovirus exposure and HLA in healthy donors. Study observations and caveats: HLA allele associations emerged for 16,951 TCR beta sequences in a later analysis, at 0.05 false discovery rate.

The germline V gene has CDR1 LGHNA and CDR2 YNFKEQ. V lost 0 bases, J lost 2 bases, and 14 bases lay in between. The CDR3 is 16 residues long. This clone was seen a single time. The antigen remains undetermined. Every donor was a healthy person donating bone marrow. The PCR employed 60 Vbeta primers together with 13 Jbeta primers. Generated by immunoSEQ multiplex PCR, the TCRdb table keeps only in-frame clones and is missing some. The table shows about 190,000 clones, with about 81% occurring only once. The sequenced sample consisted of PBMCs. The rearrangement joins TRBV4-2 to TRBJ2-7; D call uncertain. This TCR derives from a man aged 18 to 30 in good health and CMV-seronegative. The CDR3 region is CASSQDGQADTYEQYF. CDR3 nucleotides: TGTGCCAGCAGCCAAGATGGGCAGGCTGACACCTACGAGCAGTACTTC.